This entry concerns a single TCR beta chain. This sample is drawn from a study of shared T cell receptors in the human thymus. CDR1 and CDR2 from the germline V gene are PRHDT and FYEKMQ (reference sequence). The CDR3 sequence is 13 residues long. Trimming took off 3 bases at V and 4 bases at J, with 9 bases between the two ends. TCRdb's copy holds only in-frame clones and misses some; the assay was immunoSEQ multiplex PCR. Among some 760,000 clones listed, 80% to 90% were seen once. The same specimen was also included in a second study, on human thymus T cells. That paper states: Donation was from healthy Finnish infants who were having corrective surgery that addressed congenital heart defects. There appeared to be biased usage of V and J genes in thymic and blood repertoires.

The receptor comes from a girl less than two years old with a congenital heart defect. The chain employs TRBV13 and TRBJ1-1; D ambiguous. Sequencing was done on a sample of thymocytes. CDR3 region: CASSLARSTEAFF. CDR3 nucleotides: TGTGCCAGCAGCTTGGCACGGAGCACTGAAGCTTTCTTT.